This TCR beta chain came from a study of blood T cell repertoires in COVID-19. Study at large: The origin of the acute and convalescent COVID-19 samples was the United States, Italy and Spain. The cDNA or gDNA used as material had been derived from T cells, B-cell-depleted T cells, or PBMCs.

Original methodology: Using reference gene primer amplification, nucleated cell counts were estimated. The assay was immunoSEQ multiplex PCR, and TCRdb's table has in-frame clones only and misses some. V and J calls plus clone size are reproduced from that table; the DNA served to infer D and trimming. Of about 250,000 clones in the sample, 84% were seen once. This clone was recorded once. This CDR3 has 16 amino acids. Per germline, CDR1 MNHEY and CDR2 SMNVEV (reference sequence). The V end was cut by 5 bases, the J end by 6 bases, with 21 bases between. Sequencing was done on a sample of peripheral blood. J is TRBJ2-3 and V is TRBV27, with D possibly matching TRBD2 (7 bases). The TCR originated in a man in his fifties or sixties with acute or convalescent COVID-19. CDR3 loop: CASSQTPGGQRDTQYF. Here the CDR3 DNA reads TGTGCCAGCAGTCAAACCCCCGGGGGGCAAAGGGATACGCAGTATTTT.